The clone carrying this T cell receptor beta chain has a handful of counts. As yet, its antigen is unknown. This entry belongs to a study of cytomegalovirus exposure and HLA in healthy donors. Vbeta (60) and Jbeta (13) primers were used in the PCR. Method: immunoSEQ multiplex PCR; TCRdb's copy keeps in-frame clones and lacks some. The table shows about 110,000 clones, with around two thirds occurring only once. Study conclusions and caveats: Listed as cytomegalovirus-associated were 164 TCR beta chains. Immune exposure was documented only through CMV serostatus. What a later analysis showed was that several of the most significant clusters appeared linked to common viral pathogens.

Germline V CDR1 and CDR2: SGHNT, YYREEE (reference sequence). V gave up 4 bases and J gave up 0 bases; unmatched junction bases: 5. The CDR3 consists of 15 residues. There were likely unrecorded immune exposures, though donors were nominally healthy when sampled. The clonotype comes from a man aged 25 to 45 in good health and CMV-seropositive. The chain combines TRBV5-4 with TRBJ1-2; TRBD1 agrees at 8 bases. The sequenced sample was PBMCs. For the CDR3, the DNA is TGTGCCAGCAGCGCTCCGGGACAGGCTAACTATGGCTACACCTTC. Amino acid sequence: CASSAPGQANYGYTF.